One and the same sample provided the 19 T cell receptor beta chains below, sequenced in a study of T cell repertoires in cytomegalovirus infection. TCRdb fed the reads into MiXCR, producing one record per CDR3 protein. The table lists approximately 590,000 distinct CDR3 sequences, 40% of them singletons, with around 48% in the top ten. Their antigens are not known. The specimen was cultured PBMCs, collected from culture after CMV antigen stimulation. The receptors here all came from a human donor in good health (CMV status not recorded). Some clones in this sample may be carry-over from other donors' samples.

The chain links TRBV5-1 to TRBJ2-3; 10 bases agree with TRBD2. Germline V gene sequence: CDR1 SGHRS, CDR2 YFSETQ. The CDR3 extends over 14 amino acids. V lost 6 bases to trimming and J lost 6 bases; unmatched junction nucleotides: 7. The CDR3 region is CASTLAGEVDTQYF. The CDR3 region has the DNA TGCGCCAGCACCCTAGCGGGAGAGGTGGATACGCAGTATTTT. Variable domain in full (rest from reference TRBV5-1 and TRBJ2-3): KAGVTQTPRYLIKTRGQQVTLSCSPISGHRSVSWYQQTPGQGLQFLFEYFSETQRNKGNFPGRFSGRQFSNSRSEMNVSTLELGDSALYLCASTLAGEVDTQYFGPGTRLTVL.

This clonotype has ten or more counts. The J gene is TRBJ2-1, the V gene TRBV7-2; TRBD1 matches at 7 bases. The CDR3 sequence is 15 residues long. Germline CDR1 reads SGHTA; CDR2 reads FQGNSA. V was pared by 6 bases and J by 2 bases, with 7 bases of the junction left unmatched. This chain's CDR3 is CASRQRTGAYNEQFF. The CDR3 bases are TGTGCCAGCAGGCAGAGAACAGGGGCCTACAATGAGCAGTTCTTC. The whole variable domain, filled in from reference TRBV7-2 and TRBJ2-1, reads GAGVSQSPSNKVTEKGKDVELRCDPISGHTALYWYRQSLGQGLEFLIYFQGNSAPDKSGLPSDRFSAERTGGSVSTLTIQRTQQEDSAVYLCASRQRTGAYNEQFFGPGTRLTVL.

This chain joins TRBV11-2 and TRBJ2-3; 7 nucleotides align to TRBD2. Trimming took 3 bases from V and 2 from J; bases not matched to a gene: 8. This CDR3 is 16 amino acids long. In germline, CDR1 is SGHAT, CDR2 FQNNGV. The CDR3: CASSFGTGGYTDTQYF. CDR3 nucleotides: TGTGCCAGCAGCTTTGGTACGGGAGGATACACAGATACGCAGTATTTT. Supplemented by reference TRBV11-2 and TRBJ2-3, the full variable domain reads EAGVAQSPRYKIIEKRQSVAFWCNPISGHATLYWYQQILGQGPKLLIQFQNNGVVDDSQLPKDRFSAERLKGVDSTLKIQPAKLEDSAVYLCASSFGTGGYTDTQYFGPGTRLTVL.

The CDR3 nucleotides are TGTGCCAGCAGCTTATGGGGGGGAGGACAAGAGACCCAGTACTTC. Protein sequence: CASSLWGGGQETQYF. The chain uses TRBV7-2 and TRBJ2-5; 7 nucleotides align to TRBD2. This CDR3 is built from 15 residues. Per the germline V gene, CDR1 is SGHTA and CDR2 is FQGNSA. Unmatched junction bases numbered 5, after V lost 2 bases and J lost 2 bases.

V is TRBV19 and J is TRBJ1-1; D unclear. The germline V and J ends were trimmed by 6 bases and 1 base, with 12 bases remaining between them. CDR3 length equals 14 residues. Germline V gene lookup returns CDR1 LNHDA and CDR2 SQIVND (reference sequence). CDR3 sequence reads: CASRNLTKNTEAFF. The CDR3, as DNA: TGTGCCAGTAGAAACCTGACCAAGAACACTGAAGCTTTCTTT.

V gene TRBV12-3 or TRBV12-4 combines with J gene TRBJ1-4; possible D gene TRBD1, 5 bases. The CDR3 covers 14 residues. The V end lost 5 bases, the J end lost 6 bases, and 13 bases lay between the germline ends. This CDR3 reads CASSPWGGHEKLFF. DNA for the CDR3: TGTGCCAGCAGTCCCTGGGGCGGTCATGAAAAACTGTTTTTT.

This clonotype was counted a few times. The chain is built from TRBV12-3 or TRBV12-4 and TRBJ1-5; a weak D match, TRBD1 (5 bases). Trimming removed 3 bases from V and 5 bases from J, with 23 bases in between. This CDR3 has 18 residues. The CDR3 spells CASSLRSRGLRLDQPQHF. CDR3 DNA: TGTGCCAGCAGTTTGAGGTCTAGGGGACTCCGACTCGATCAGCCCCAGCATTTT.

The table lists this clonotype with a count of one. This chain connects TRBV10-3 to TRBJ1-2; D unclear. The CDR3 runs to 14 residues. V was shortened by 3 bases and J by 4 bases, with 12 bases between the two germline ends. Germline V gene data show CDR1 as ENHRY and CDR2 as SYGVKD. In DNA form, the CDR3 reads TGTGCCATCAGTGACGAGGGCGGTATCTATGGCTACACCTTC. Protein product: CAISDEGGIYGYTF.

On this clonotype: One base away lies a much larger clone, so this may be a sequencing read error. The J gene is TRBJ2-7, the V gene TRBV7-4; D remains ambiguous. The germline V gene encodes CDR1 SGHVT and CDR2 SQSDAQ. The CDR3 totals 12 residues. Deletions cut 1 base from V and 5 bases from J, with 6 bases between. The CDR3 is CASSLGHDEQYF. The CDR3, as DNA: TGTGCCAGCAGCTTAGGACACGACGAGCAGTACTTC.

This clonotype was observed a handful of times. The J gene is TRBJ1-2, the V gene TRBV6-1; 12 bases line up with TRBD1. The V gene's germline CDR1 is MNHNS and CDR2 SASEGT. V was pared by 6 bases and J by 5 bases, with 7 bases of the junction left unmatched. The CDR3 is 15 amino acids. The CDR3 here is CASRGTGGGFYGYTF. CDR3 DNA sequence: TGTGCCAGCAGGGGGACAGGGGGCGGATTTTATGGCTACACCTTC.

The CDR3 spells CASSPGTSASDTQYF. In DNA, the CDR3 is TGCGCCAGCAGCCCCGGGACTAGCGCTTCAGATACGCAGTATTTT. J is TRBJ2-3 and V is TRBV5-1, with TRBD2 identical over 10 bases. The germline CDR1 and CDR2 sequences are SGHRS and YFSETQ. V shed 4 bases, J shed 4 bases, and the junction held 6 bases outside the gene matches. The CDR3 extends over 15 amino acids.

This clonotype was seen a few times. V is TRBV10-3 and J is TRBJ2-1; perhaps TRBD2 as D (6 bases). Germline V gene sequence: CDR1 ENHRY, CDR2 SYGVKD. This CDR3 is built from 14 residues. The V gene lost 7 bases and the J gene lost 7 bases, with 17 bases spanning the gap. CDR3 region: CAIKPGSGSNEQFF. The CDR3 DNA is TGTGCCATCAAACCCGGGAGTGGGTCTAATGAGCAGTTCTTC.

This clonotype was picked up one time. The J gene is TRBJ2-1, the V gene TRBV4-1; perhaps TRBD1 as D (5 bases). V gave up 6 bases and J gave up 9 bases, with 12 bases separating them. Germline V gives CDR1 MGHRA, CDR2 YSYEKL. The CDR3 is 12 residues long. The CDR3 is CASRKTGGEQFF. CDR3 DNA sequence: TGCGCCAGCAGAAAAACAGGCGGTGAGCAGTTCTTC.

V is TRBV11-2 and J is TRBJ2-7; 12 bases match TRBD2. The V gene end was trimmed by 6 bases and the J gene end by 3 bases; junction bases not matched to a gene: 9. The CDR3 loop spans 16 amino acids. In germline, CDR1 is SGHAT, CDR2 FQNNGV. CDR3 residues: CASSLAGGAFIYEQYF. Written as DNA, the CDR3 is TGTGCCAGCAGTCTAGCGGGAGGGGCTTTTATCTACGAGCAGTACTTC.

The rearrangement uses TRBV6-2 or TRBV6-3 and TRBJ1-5; perhaps TRBD1 as D (6 bases). Germline V gene lookup returns CDR1 MNHEY and CDR2 SVGEGT. Trimming left V 6 bases short and J 3 bases short, with 15 bases between. The CDR3 length is 15 residues. The DNA of the CDR3 is TGTGCCAGCAGGCGCGGACAGCGTCTCAATCAGCCCCAGCATTTT. Its protein product is CASRRGQRLNQPQHF.

This rearrangement joins TRBV5-6 to TRBJ1-1, with a tentative D call TRBD1 (6 bases). The V gene's germline CDR1 is SGHDT and CDR2 YYEEEE. V was cut by 4 bases and J by 1 base, with 14 bases left in between. The CDR3 spans 15 residues. The CDR3 DNA reads TGTGCCAGCAGCGGGACGACAGGCTGGAACACTGAAGCTTTCTTT. The encoded protein is CASSGTTGWNTEAFF.

This clonotype has ten or more counts. The rearrangement links TRBV7-7 to TRBJ2-2; D is undetermined. Germline V gene lookup returns CDR1 SSHAT and CDR2 FNYEAQ (reference sequence). V lost 2 bases to trimming and J lost 4 bases, with 11 bases between them. This CDR3 is 15 amino acids long. The CDR3: CASSLSQTTTGELFF. CDR3 sequence (DNA): TGTGCCAGCAGCTTAAGTCAGACCACCACCGGGGAGCTGTTTTTT.

The chain employs TRBV11-3 and TRBJ2-2, with a tentative D call TRBD2 (6 bases). The ends were cut back, 5 bases at V and 1 base at J, with 11 bases in the middle. In germline, CDR1 is SGHNT, CDR2 YENEEA. This CDR3 region has 15 residues. CDR3 region: CASSARTKNTGELFF. Here the CDR3 DNA reads TGTGCCAGCAGCGCCCGGACTAAGAACACCGGGGAGCTGTTTTTT. Together with reference TRBV11-3 and TRBJ2-2, the CDR3 gives the full variable domain: EAGVVQSPRYKIIEKKQPVAFWCNPISGHNTLYWYLQNLGQGPELLIRYENEEAVDDSQLPKDRFSAERLKGVDSTLKIQPAELGDSAVYLCASSARTKNTGELFFGEGSRLTVL.

Only a few counts were recorded for this clonotype. The chain has TRBV7-9 and TRBJ2-4; 8 bases match TRBD1. The germline V gene has CDR1 SEHNR and CDR2 FQNEAQ (reference sequence). J lost 1 base, V lost 5 bases, and 4 bases had no gene match. The CDR3 has 15 amino acids. CDR3 nucleotide sequence: TGTGCCAGCAGCAGCTGGGACAGGGCCAAAAACATTCAGTACTTC. It yields the protein CASSSWDRAKNIQYF.